This passage covers 3 T cell receptor beta chains from one sample sequenced in a study of human T cells and chemical hapten exposure. TCRdb re-derived calls from the RACE reads in MiXCR, one entry per CDR3 protein. Altogether roughly 30,000 distinct CDR3 sequences are present, 8.5% to 9.5% being singletons, with the ten largest covering about 7%. Time point of the sample: patch test 2, 6 weeks after DPC sensitization. Treatment denoted: therapeutic diphenylcyclopropenone sensitization with weekly scalp DPC. The starting material was whole blood, obtained in connection with sensitization to the hapten diphenylcyclopropenone (DPC). The receptors were sampled from a man aged 25 to 40 with alopecia areata. Some clones in this sample may be carry-over from other donors' samples.

This clonotype was observed a few times. The rearrangement links TRBV2 to TRBJ2-3; D is unclear. The CDR3 loop spans 12 amino acids. The V gene lost 5 bases and the J gene lost 10 bases, with 13 bases spanning the gap. Per germline, CDR1 SNHLY and CDR2 FYNNEI. Here the CDR3 DNA reads TGTGCCAGCAGTCAGCCGCCCGATCCGCAGTATTTT. Translating it yields CASSQPPDPQYF.

Many counts were recorded for this clonotype. This sequence joins TRBV29-1 and TRBJ2-1, with TRBD1 matching over 7 bases. This CDR3 has 14 residues. The V gene's germline CDR1 is SQVTM and CDR2 ANQGSEA. The V gene end was trimmed by 4 bases and the J gene end by 4 bases; junction bases not matched to a gene: 7. The CDR3 DNA sequence: TGCAGCGTTGCCCTGGGACAGCGTTACAATGAGCAGTTCTTC. Residues: CSVALGQRYNEQFF.

This clonotype was observed at least ten times. This chain joins TRBV29-1 and TRBJ2-6; a possible D gene is TRBD2 (5 bases). The CDR3 has 19 amino acids. Deletions cut 8 bases from V and 0 bases from J, with 26 bases between. Germline lookup yields CDR1 SQVTM and CDR2 ANQGSEA. CDR3 coding DNA: TGCAGCCCCGGAGAGGAGGTTAAGGCCCCCCGCTCTGGGGCCAACGTCCTGACTTTC. Its translation: CSPGEEVKAPRSGANVLTF.